A single sample gave rise to the 11 T cell receptor beta chains below, sequenced in a study of T cells after yellow fever vaccination. TCRdb redid the calling of the 5' RACE reads with MiXCR, one entry per CDR3 protein. Among some 260,000 distinct CDR3 sequences listed, around 4.9% were seen once. The sample consisted of CD4+ T cells sorted from PBMCs, taken on the day of the yellow fever booster vaccination. These receptors originate from a man in his late teens or twenties who received the YFV17D yellow fever vaccine.

This chain's CDR3 is CASRITAGYTF. The CDR3 DNA follows: TGTGCCAGCAGGATAACAGCCGGCTACACCTTC. The chain is built from TRBV2 and TRBJ1-2; D is unresolved. V lost 6 bases and J 8 bases, leaving 10 bases between the germline ends. Germline CDR1 reads SNHLY; CDR2 reads FYNNEI. The CDR3 spans 11 residues.

This clonotype has a handful of counts. The chain combines TRBV2 with TRBJ1-5; tentative D call: TRBD1 (5 bases). The V gene's germline CDR1 is SNHLY and CDR2 FYNNEI. The CDR3 has 16 residues. Trimming stripped 4 bases from V and 4 bases from J, with 17 bases between. CDR3 coding DNA: TGTGCCAGCAGTGTGCTAGGGCAGGGCGGGAATCAGCCCCAGCATTTT. It yields the protein CASSVLGQGGNQPQHF.

The chain uses TRBV27 and TRBJ2-3; TRBD1 or TRBD2 may be the D gene (6 bases each). Deletions cut 7 bases from V and 4 bases from J, with 12 bases between. From germline, CDR1 is MNHEY and CDR2 SMNVEV (reference sequence). The CDR3 is 13 amino acids. CDR3 DNA sequence: TGTGCCAGCACCAACGGGGGCGCAGATACGCAGTATTTT. It specifies CASTNGGADTQYF.

This sequence joins TRBV10-3 and TRBJ2-7; D may be TRBD1 (6 bases). Trimming pared 0 bases from V and 4 bases from J, leaving 16 bases between. Germline V lookup: CDR1 ENHRY, CDR2 SYGVKD. The CDR3 extends over 16 amino acids. The CDR3 nucleotides read TGTGCCATCAGTGAGTCTGGGACACCCGAAGGGTACGAGCAGTACGTC. Protein sequence: CAISESGTPEGYEQYV.

The chain joins TRBV18 to TRBJ2-3; weak D call: TRBD2 (5 bases). The germline V gene has CDR1 KGHSH and CDR2 LQKENI. V lost 1 base to trimming and J lost 4 bases, with 12 bases between them. This CDR3 is 15 amino acids long. The CDR3 is CASSPRGREPDTQYF. The CDR3 DNA reads TGTGCCAGCTCACCACGGGGAAGGGAGCCAGATACGCAGTATTTT. Looking up the rest from reference TRBV18 and TRBJ2-3 gives the full variable domain: NAGVMQNPRHLVRRRGQEARLRCSPMKGHSHVYWYRQLPEEGLKFMVYLQKENIIDESGMPKERFSAEFPKEGPSILRIQQVVRGDSAAYFCASSPRGREPDTQYFGPGTRLTVL.

The sample holds a few counts of this clonotype. This chain joins TRBV24-1 and TRBJ2-1, with 10 positions matching TRBD1. J gave up 7 bases and V 6 bases, and 8 bases lay outside the gene matches. This CDR3 comprises 15 residues. In germline, CDR1 is KGHDR, CDR2 SFDVKD. The DNA for the CDR3 is TGTGCCACCAGTCCCGCCGGGACAGGGGCGAATGAGCAGTTCTTC. It translates to CATSPAGTGANEQFF.

This clonotype was counted many times. The V and J genes are TRBV7-8 and TRBJ2-3, with D unclear. The CDR3 length is 12 residues. Germline CDR1 is SGHVS and CDR2 is FQNEAQ. Trimming shortened V by 5 bases and J by 6 bases, and 9 bases separated the two germline ends. The chain's CDR3 is CASSPRLDTQYF. The CDR3 DNA sequence: TGTGCCAGCAGCCCCCGCTTGGATACGCAGTATTTT.

This clonotype was recorded at least ten times. The rearrangement uses TRBV5-1 and TRBJ1-2, with 9 positions matching TRBD1. Germline V gene lookup returns CDR1 SGHRS and CDR2 YFSETQ. This CDR3 is 14 amino acids long. Unmatched junction bases numbered 5, after V lost 4 bases and J lost 4 bases. The CDR3 DNA reads TGCGCCAGCAGCGTACAGGGGGCAATCTATGGCTACACCTTC. Its translation is CASSVQGAIYGYTF.

The V and J genes are TRBV5-5 and TRBJ1-6; perhaps TRBD1 as D (5 bases). This CDR3 spans 19 amino acids. The V and J ends lost 1 base and 0 bases respectively, with 17 bases between them. The V gene's germline CDR1 is SGHKS and CDR2 YYEKEE (reference sequence). The CDR3 DNA follows: TGTGCCAGCAGCTTGACGGGTAGGGGTCCGGGCTCCTATAATTCACCCCTCCACTTT. As protein: CASSLTGRGPGSYNSPLHF.

The genes are TRBV19 and TRBJ1-2, with D perhaps matching TRBD1 (5 bases). There are 16 residues in the CDR3. In germline, CDR1 is LNHDA, CDR2 SQIVND (reference sequence). V was cut by 3 bases and J by 6 bases, with 20 bases left in between. CDR3 amino acids: CASSIGPPLQGHGYTF. CDR3 in DNA: TGTGCCAGTAGTATTGGCCCTCCACTCCAGGGACATGGCTACACCTTC.

This sequence joins TRBV7-2 and TRBJ2-5; D assignment may be TRBD1 or TRBD2 (5 bases each). CDR3 length: 18 amino acids. CDR1 is SGHTA, CDR2 FQGNSA, per germline. The ends were cut back, 5 bases at V and 5 bases at J, with 27 bases in the middle. The CDR3 here is CASSPVTYGALRRETQYF. The CDR3 DNA is TGTGCCAGCAGCCCGGTCACTTACGGGGCTCTTAGGCGGGAGACCCAGTACTTC.